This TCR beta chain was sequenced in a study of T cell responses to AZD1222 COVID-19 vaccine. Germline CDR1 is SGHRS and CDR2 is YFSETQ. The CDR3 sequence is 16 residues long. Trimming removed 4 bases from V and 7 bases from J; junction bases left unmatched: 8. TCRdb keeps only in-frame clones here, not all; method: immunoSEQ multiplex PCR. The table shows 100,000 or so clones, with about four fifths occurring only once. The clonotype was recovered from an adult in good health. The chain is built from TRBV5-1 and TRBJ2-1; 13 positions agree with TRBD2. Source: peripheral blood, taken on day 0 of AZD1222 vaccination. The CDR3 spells CASSKTSLAGGNEQFF. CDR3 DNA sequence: TGCGCCAGCAGCAAAACCTCACTAGCGGGGGGGAATGAGCAGTTCTTC.